A single sample gave rise to the 27 T cell receptor beta chains below, sequenced in a study of blood T cell repertoires in COVID-19. Assay: immunoSEQ multiplex PCR; the TCRdb copy retains only in-frame clones and omits some. The sample consists of 90,000 to 120,000 clones, more than 90% of them appearing once. The specimen sequenced was peripheral blood. The receptor source for this set is a man between 65 and 85 years old with acute or convalescent COVID-19.

This chain joins TRBV19 and TRBJ2-3; D gene uncertain. This CDR3 spans 16 amino acids. V gave up 0 bases and J gave up 2 bases, with 12 bases separating them. Germline values: CDR1 LNHDA, CDR2 SQIVND (reference sequence). The CDR3 nucleotides are TGTGCCAGTAGTATAGATAAATCGGTCCTCACAGATACGCAGTATTTT. Protein sequence: CASSIDKSVLTDTQYF.

The chain employs TRBV7-8 and TRBJ1-5; D gene unclear. This CDR3 is built from 13 residues. Germline lookup yields CDR1 SGHVS and CDR2 FQNEAQ. Deletions cut 0 bases from V and 4 bases from J, with 4 bases between. This CDR3 reads CASSLAENQPQHF. The CDR3 DNA reads as TGTGCCAGCAGCTTAGCGGAGAATCAGCCCCAGCATTTT.

V is TRBV5-4 and J is TRBJ1-2; TRBD1 matches 8 bases. Trimming took 5 bases from V and 6 from J; bases not matched to a gene: 6. CDR3 length: 13 amino acids. Germline CDR1 is SGHNT and CDR2 is YYREEE (reference sequence). In DNA form, the CDR3 reads TGTGCCAGCAGGCGGACAGGGTCAAATGGCTACACCTTC. Translating it yields CASRRTGSNGYTF.

V gene TRBV4-1 combines with J gene TRBJ2-1, with 9 nucleotides matching TRBD2. The V gene's germline CDR1 is MGHRA and CDR2 YSYEKL. CDR3 length: 16 amino acids. V dropped 1 base and J dropped 1; count of bases not matched to a gene: 2. The CDR3 nucleotides read TGCGCCAGCAGCCAAGGAAGCGGGAGGTCCTACAATGAGCAGTTCTTC. It translates to CASSQGSGRSYNEQFF.

The rearrangement uses TRBV7-2 and TRBJ1-6, with TRBD1 as a possible D gene (5 bases). V lost 10 bases and J 2 bases, leaving 9 bases between the germline ends. This CDR3 region has 13 residues. CDR1 is SGHTA, CDR2 FQGNSA, per germline. The CDR3 coding sequence is TGTGCCATACAGGTTGCCTATAATTCACCCCTCCACTTT. This codes for CAIQVAYNSPLHF.

The chain uses TRBV5-1 and TRBJ1-1; 7 bases line up with TRBD1. The V gene's germline CDR1 is SGHRS and CDR2 YFSETQ. V shed 4 bases and J 1 base; nucleotides not matched to a gene: 7. The CDR3 extends over 15 amino acids. CDR3 amino acids: CASSHLTGKNTEAFF. DNA of the CDR3: TGCGCCAGCAGCCATCTGACAGGGAAGAACACTGAAGCTTTCTTT. The entire variable domain, with the rest obtained from reference TRBV5-1 and TRBJ1-1, is as follows: KAGVTQTPRYLIKTRGQQVTLSCSPISGHRSVSWYQQTPGQGLQFLFEYFSETQRNKGNFPGRFSGRQFSNSRSEMNVSTLELGDSALYLCASSHLTGKNTEAFFGQGTRLTVV.

V gene TRBV18 combines with J gene TRBJ2-1, with D maybe TRBD2 (6 bases). The CDR3 length is 14 residues. The V gene's germline CDR1 is KGHSH and CDR2 LQKENI. V shed 3 bases and J shed 9 bases, with 15 bases lying between them. Here the CDR3 reads CASSPLGGNGEQFF. CDR3 DNA sequence: TGTGCCAGCTCACCCCTTGGAGGGAATGGTGAGCAGTTCTTC.

The rearrangement links TRBV6-1 to TRBJ2-4; D perhaps matches TRBD1 (6 bases). The CDR3 has 17 residues. Germline assignment: CDR1 MNHNS and CDR2 SASEGT. V lost 4 bases, J lost 0 bases, and 16 bases lay in between. CDR3 sequence reads: CASSGGTQGLAKNIQYF. The DNA of the CDR3 is TGTGCCAGCAGTGGGGGGACCCAGGGGCTAGCCAAAAACATTCAGTACTTC.

The chain is built from TRBV4-1 and TRBJ1-5; TRBD1 agrees at 7 bases. Germline CDR1 is MGHRA and CDR2 is YSYEKL. With 2 bases clipped from V and 2 bases from J, the junction kept 6 bases outside the gene matches. This CDR3 has 16 residues. The CDR3 region is CASSQTPRGGNQPQHF. CDR3 nucleotide sequence: TGCGCCAGCAGCCAAACACCCAGGGGGGGCAATCAGCCCCAGCATTTT.

This clone was seen just once. The genes are TRBV20-1 and TRBJ2-1; D gene uncertain. CDR1 is DFQATT, CDR2 SNEGSKA, per germline (reference sequence). V lost 6 bases and J lost 7, with 10 bases in between. This CDR3 contains 11 residues. DNA of the CDR3: TGCAGTGCCACCGACGGGAATGAGCAGTTCTTC. Its translation: CSATDGNEQFF.

This clone was seen a handful of times. J is TRBJ1-1 and V is TRBV10-3; possible D gene TRBD1, 5 bases. CDR1 ENHRY and CDR2 SYGVKD come from the germline V gene. There are 16 residues in the CDR3. The V end was cut by 2 bases, the J end by 3 bases, with 16 bases between. As DNA, the CDR3 is TGTGCCATCAGTGAGCCAGCCAGGGCGGGGGACACTGAAGCTTTCTTT. As protein: CAISEPARAGDTEAFF.

This sequence joins TRBV6-2 or TRBV6-3 and TRBJ1-6; D gene ambiguous. V lost 0 bases and J lost 7, with 10 bases in between. Germline CDR1 MNHEY, CDR2 SVGEGT. The length of the CDR3 is 15 residues. CDR3 sequence reads: CASSYSFDINSPLHF. DNA of the CDR3: TGTGCCAGCAGTTACTCGTTCGACATCAATTCACCCCTCCACTTT.

This chain uses TRBV24-1 with TRBJ2-3; D might be TRBD2 (5 bases). The CDR3 consists of 15 residues. Trimming took off 2 bases at V and 5 bases at J, with 13 bases between the two ends. Germline-derived CDR1 and CDR2 are KGHDR and SFDVKD. The CDR3 protein is CATSDSRGVGDTQYF. As DNA, the CDR3 is TGTGCCACCAGTGATTCTCGGGGTGTTGGAGATACGCAGTATTTT.

J is TRBJ1-5 and V is TRBV30, with 9 bases fitting TRBD1. Trimming cost V 2 bases and J 7 bases; bases outside gene matches: 9. This CDR3 contains 15 residues. Per the germline V gene, CDR1 is GTSNPN and CDR2 is SVGIG (reference sequence). The CDR3 region is CAWSPPGQGGQPQHF. CDR3 coding DNA: TGTGCCTGGAGTCCTCCGGGACAGGGTGGACAGCCCCAGCATTTT.

This clone was picked up one time. The V gene is TRBV6-5, the J gene TRBJ1-1; D uncertain. The CDR3 is made up of 13 amino acids. The V gene's germline CDR1 is MNHEY and CDR2 SVGAGI. Trimming took off 7 bases at V and 1 base at J, with 10 bases between the two ends. The CDR3 is CASTTRQNTEAFF. The CDR3 DNA follows: TGTGCCAGCACCACACGACAGAACACTGAAGCTTTCTTT.

This chain links TRBV5-4 with TRBJ2-5; D gene ambiguous. Per the germline V gene, CDR1 is SGHNT and CDR2 is YYREEE (reference sequence). This CDR3 is 12 amino acids long. V was clipped by 2 bases and J by 5 bases, with 7 bases between them. CDR3: CASSFSRETQYF. CDR3 DNA: TGTGCCAGCAGCTTTTCGAGGGAGACCCAGTACTTC.

In this sample, this clone turned up once. The chain uses TRBV12-3 or TRBV12-4 and TRBJ1-1; D is unresolved. CDR3 length equals 12 residues. V lost 6 bases to trimming and J lost 3 bases, with 8 bases between them. This CDR3 reads CASSLPDTEAFF. In DNA form, the CDR3 reads TGTGCCAGCAGCCTCCCGGACACTGAAGCTTTCTTT.

The chain has TRBV5-1 and TRBJ2-1; TRBD2 agrees at 12 bases. V gave up 4 bases and J gave up 7 bases; unmatched junction bases: 3. CDR3 length: 14 amino acids. Germline loops: CDR1 SGHRS, CDR2 YFSETQ. The CDR3 reads CASSLAGGRNEQFF. The CDR3 coding sequence is TGCGCCAGCAGCCTAGCGGGGGGGCGGAATGAGCAGTTCTTC.

The chain employs TRBV4-3 and TRBJ2-3; the D gene is possibly TRBD2 (6 bases). The CDR3 extends over 16 amino acids. The V gene's germline CDR1 is LGHNA and CDR2 YSLEER. Trimming pared 0 bases from V and 2 bases from J, leaving 12 bases between. The CDR3 DNA reads TGCGCCAGCAGCCAAGAAGCAGGAGGGCTCACAGATACGCAGTATTTT. This encodes CASSQEAGGLTDTQYF.

The rearrangement joins TRBV19 to TRBJ2-1; 7 bases fit TRBD1. Trimming removed 5 bases from V and 4 bases from J; junction bases left unmatched: 17. The CDR3 covers 18 residues. Germline assignment: CDR1 LNHDA and CDR2 SQIVND (reference sequence). The CDR3: CASSEETGTISAYNEQFF. DNA of the CDR3: TGTGCCAGTAGTGAAGAGACAGGGACCATAAGCGCGTACAATGAGCAGTTCTTC. Supplemented by reference TRBV19 and TRBJ2-1, the full variable domain reads DGGITQSPKYLFRKEGQNVTLSCEQNLNHDAMYWYRQDPGQGLRLIYYSQIVNDFQKGDIAEGYSVSREKKESFPLTVTSAQKNPTAFYLCASSEETGTISAYNEQFFGPGTRLTVL.

The chain couples TRBV6-5 to TRBJ1-1; D is possibly TRBD1 (5 bases). This CDR3 is built from 14 residues. Trimming took off 6 bases at V and 1 base at J, with 12 bases between the two ends. Germline V lookup: CDR1 MNHEY, CDR2 SVGAGI. The DNA of the CDR3 is TGTGCCAGCAGGGCCCCCGGGGGGAACACTGAAGCTTTCTTT. Translated, it gives CASRAPGGNTEAFF.

The V call is TRBV5-5, the J call TRBJ1-5; unclear D gene. Trimming stripped 1 base from V and 0 bases from J, with 11 bases between. This CDR3 is built from 16 residues. Germline-derived CDR1 and CDR2 are SGHKS and YYEKEE (reference sequence). CDR3 nucleotides: TGTGCCAGCAGCTTGATAGGCGGTTATAGCAATCAGCCCCAGCATTTT. This encodes CASSLIGGYSNQPQHF.

The rearrangement links TRBV4-2 to TRBJ1-1; 7 positions match TRBD1. CDR1 LGHNA and CDR2 YNFKEQ come from the germline V gene. The CDR3 has 15 residues. Unmatched junction bases numbered 9, after V lost 1 base and J lost 7 bases. This CDR3 is CASSQGETGFDEAFF. Here the CDR3 DNA reads TGTGCCAGCAGCCAAGGAGAGACAGGGTTCGATGAAGCTTTCTTT.

The gene calls are TRBV6-6 and TRBJ1-4; D ambiguous. The CDR3 consists of 20 residues. Germline CDR1 MNHNY, CDR2 SVGAGI (reference sequence). Deletions cut 9 bases from V and 5 bases from J, with 34 bases between. The CDR3 DNA is TGTGCCAGTAGCGGGGAGGCCGTGTTCGCGTTACAGTACAGCAATGAAAAACTGTTTTTT. Translating gives CASSGEAVFALQYSNEKLFF.

The chain links TRBV18 to TRBJ2-3; 7 bases line up with TRBD1. Trimming cost V 5 bases and J 1 base; bases outside gene matches: 9. This CDR3 is built from 16 residues. The germline CDR1 and CDR2 sequences are KGHSH and LQKENI. This CDR3 reads CASSTITGVGTDTQYF. As DNA, the CDR3 is TGTGCCAGCTCAACGATCACAGGGGTGGGCACAGATACGCAGTATTTT.

The V call is TRBV7-2, the J call TRBJ1-2, with TRBD1 matching over 7 bases. CDR1 and CDR2 (germline): SGHTA, FQGNSA. The CDR3 loop spans 13 amino acids. V trimming: 3 bases; J trimming: 3 bases; junction bases outside the gene matches: 1. This CDR3 is CASSFQGDYGYTF. CDR3 DNA sequence: TGTGCCAGCAGCTTTCAGGGGGACTATGGCTACACCTTC.

This rearrangement joins TRBV6-5 to TRBJ2-5; 8 bases align to TRBD2. This CDR3 spans 15 amino acids. The germline V gene has CDR1 MNHEY and CDR2 SVGAGI. Trimming at V came to 6 bases and at J to 1 base, leaving 7 bases not matched to a gene. The CDR3 protein is CASRKGLGSQETQYF. The CDR3 DNA sequence: TGTGCCAGCAGAAAGGGACTAGGGTCCCAAGAGACCCAGTACTTC.